This T cell receptor (beta chain) originates from a study of early T cells in non-severe SARS-CoV-2 infection (dated by TCRdb to the early 2020s). Background for the entire study: TCR sequencing used bulk RNA from unsorted whole blood, so alpha and beta chains could not be paired.

There are many counts of this clonotype. The antigen it binds to is not known. There are no base qualities to consult, and no much larger clone falls within one base. Broad study findings and their caveats: VDJdb matching was skewed toward anti-spike CD8 responses and likely underestimated virus-specific expansions by missing private and CD4 specificities.

The library came from 5' RACE. Sequencing relied on a NextSeq 500. Unique molecular identifiers were attached to individual cDNA molecules in the TCR library protocol so that sequencing error and PCR bias could be corrected. Sequencing covered both TCR alpha and beta chains, and within each sample the abundances of alpha and beta sequences were tightly co-correlated. Per the authors' processing: V gene, J gene and CDR3 annotation of TCR sequences was performed with Decombinator V4. Expanded TCRs were defined as changing significantly between any two time points under a Poisson model with p below 0.0001. TCR abundances were normalised to the total number of TCRs sequenced per sample and were expressed as counts per million. TRAV1-2 paired with TRAJ12, TRAJ20 or TRAJ33 defined MAIT TCRs, while TRAV10 paired with TRAJ18 defined iNKT TCRs. VDJdb, accessed 1 November 2021, was searched for CMV, EBV and SARS-CoV-2 annotated TCRs, with TCRs annotated for multiple antigens excluded. In-frame beta chains were kept once TCRdb had trimmed the public reads at Q25 with fastp and called clones with MiXCR. Rows matching on CDR3 protein sequence are summarized as one entry with the most common DNA and genes. What appears here as the V and J calls and clone size reflects TCRdb's work, not the paper's. Counted in this sample were about 26,000 distinct CDR3 sequences; about 5% of them appeared once. Clones ranked in the top ten supply 3.5% to 5% of the sample.

V is reduced by 6 bases and J by 0 bases, leaving a spacing of 11 bases between them. The germline V gene specifies MNHNS as CDR1 and SASEGT as CDR2. The CDR3 spans 14 residues, from the cysteine through the phenylalanine. The DNA shown is the 42-base CDR3, in frame from base 1. This was a case-control study nested in a cohort of healthcare workers in London, UK, who had nasopharyngeal swab PCR tests and blood samples taken every week. Healthcare workers were enrolled in the week of the UK lockdown, from 23 to 31 March 2020, and were followed every week for up to roughly 16 weeks. The chain joins TRBV6-1 to TRBJ1-1; TRBD1 is perhaps the D gene, given 5 matching bases. The sequenced sample was whole blood. This receptor was identified in an adult who was a healthcare worker with PCR-confirmed SARS-CoV-2 infection or an uninfected control (not recorded which). DNA sequence: TGTGCCAGCAGCAGGACACTAATGAACACTGAAGCTTTCTTT. It translates as CASSRTLMNTEAFF.